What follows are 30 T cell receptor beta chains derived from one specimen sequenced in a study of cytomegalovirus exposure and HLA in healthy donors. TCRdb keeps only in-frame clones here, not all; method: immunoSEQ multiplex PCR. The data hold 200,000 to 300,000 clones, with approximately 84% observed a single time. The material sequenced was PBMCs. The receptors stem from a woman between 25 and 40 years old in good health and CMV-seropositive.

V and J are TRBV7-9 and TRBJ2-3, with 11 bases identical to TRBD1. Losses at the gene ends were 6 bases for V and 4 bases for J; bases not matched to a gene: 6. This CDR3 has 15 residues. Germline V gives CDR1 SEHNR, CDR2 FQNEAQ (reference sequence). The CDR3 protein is CASSSGQGVADTQYF. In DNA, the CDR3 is TGTGCCAGCAGTTCGGGACAGGGGGTAGCAGATACGCAGTATTTT.

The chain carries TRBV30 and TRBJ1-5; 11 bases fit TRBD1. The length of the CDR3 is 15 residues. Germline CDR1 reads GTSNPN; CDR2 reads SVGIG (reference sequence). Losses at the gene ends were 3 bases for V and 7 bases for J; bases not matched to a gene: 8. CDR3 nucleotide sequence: TGTGCCTGGAGGGGACGGGACAGGGGGGGACAGCCCCAGCATTTT. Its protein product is CAWRGRDRGGQPQHF.

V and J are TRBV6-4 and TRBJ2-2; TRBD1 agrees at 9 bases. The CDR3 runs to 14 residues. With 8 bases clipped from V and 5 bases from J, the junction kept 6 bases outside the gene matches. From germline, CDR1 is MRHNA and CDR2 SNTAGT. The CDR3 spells CASSRDRETGELFF. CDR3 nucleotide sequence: TGTGCCAGCTCCCGGGACAGGGAAACCGGGGAGCTGTTTTTT.

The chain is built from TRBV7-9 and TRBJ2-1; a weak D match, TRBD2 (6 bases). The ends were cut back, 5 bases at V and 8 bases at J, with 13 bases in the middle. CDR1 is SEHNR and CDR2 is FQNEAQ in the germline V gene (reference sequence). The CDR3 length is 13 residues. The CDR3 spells CASSPTLAHEQFF. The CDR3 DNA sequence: TGTGCCAGCAGCCCAACACTAGCTCATGAGCAGTTCTTC.

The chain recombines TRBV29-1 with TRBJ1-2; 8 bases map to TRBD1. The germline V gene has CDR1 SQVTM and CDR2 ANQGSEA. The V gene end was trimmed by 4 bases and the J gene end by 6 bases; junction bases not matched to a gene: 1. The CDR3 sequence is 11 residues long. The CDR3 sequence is CSVGQGNGYTF. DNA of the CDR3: TGCAGCGTTGGACAGGGGAATGGCTACACCTTC.

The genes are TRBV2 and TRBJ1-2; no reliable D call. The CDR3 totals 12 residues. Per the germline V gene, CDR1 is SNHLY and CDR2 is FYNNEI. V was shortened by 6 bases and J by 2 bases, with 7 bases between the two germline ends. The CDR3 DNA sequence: TGTGCCAGCAGCGGCGGAAACTATGGCTACACCTTC. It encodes CASSGGNYGYTF.

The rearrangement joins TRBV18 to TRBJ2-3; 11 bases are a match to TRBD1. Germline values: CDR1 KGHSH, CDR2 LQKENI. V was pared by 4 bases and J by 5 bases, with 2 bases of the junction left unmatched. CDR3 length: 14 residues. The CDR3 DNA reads TGTGCCAGCTCACTCGGGACAGGGGGAGATACGCAGTATTTT. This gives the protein CASSLGTGGDTQYF.

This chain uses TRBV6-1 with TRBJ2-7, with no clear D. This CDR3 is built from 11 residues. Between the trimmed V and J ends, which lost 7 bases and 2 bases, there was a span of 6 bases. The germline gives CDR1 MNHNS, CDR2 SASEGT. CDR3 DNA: TGTGCCAGCACCGTCGCCTACGAGCAGTACTTC. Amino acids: CASTVAYEQYF.

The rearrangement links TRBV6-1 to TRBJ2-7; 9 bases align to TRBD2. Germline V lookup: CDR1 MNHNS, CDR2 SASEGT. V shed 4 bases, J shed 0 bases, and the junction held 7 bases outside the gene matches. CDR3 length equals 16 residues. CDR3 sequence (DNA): TGTGCCAGCAGTGTTACGACTAGCGGAGTCTCCTACGAGCAGTACTTC. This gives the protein CASSVTTSGVSYEQYF.

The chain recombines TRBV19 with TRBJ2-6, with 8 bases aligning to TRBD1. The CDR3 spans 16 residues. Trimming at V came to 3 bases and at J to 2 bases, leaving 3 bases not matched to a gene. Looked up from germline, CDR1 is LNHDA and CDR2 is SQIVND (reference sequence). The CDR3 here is CASSMGQATGANVLTF. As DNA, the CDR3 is TGTGCCAGTAGTATGGGACAGGCGACTGGGGCCAACGTCCTGACTTTC.

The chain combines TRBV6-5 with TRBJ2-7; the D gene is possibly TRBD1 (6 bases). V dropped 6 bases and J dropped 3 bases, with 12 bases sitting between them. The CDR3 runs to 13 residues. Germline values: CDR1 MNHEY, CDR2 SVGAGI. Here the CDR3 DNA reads TGTGCCAGCAGCCGGGACATCAACTACGAGCAGTACTTC. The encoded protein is CASSRDINYEQYF.

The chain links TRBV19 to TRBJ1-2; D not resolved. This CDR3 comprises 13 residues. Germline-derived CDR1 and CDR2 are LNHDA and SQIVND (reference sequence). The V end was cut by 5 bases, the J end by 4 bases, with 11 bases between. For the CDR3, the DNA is TGTGCCAGTAGTGTGAGGAGTTCCTATGGCTACACCTTC. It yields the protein CASSVRSSYGYTF.

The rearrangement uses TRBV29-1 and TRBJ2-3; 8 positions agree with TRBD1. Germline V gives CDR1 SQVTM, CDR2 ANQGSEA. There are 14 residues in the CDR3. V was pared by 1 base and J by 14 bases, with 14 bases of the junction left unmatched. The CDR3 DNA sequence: TGCAGCGTTGAAGGGGGACAGGCGGGTCCCGACCGGTATTTT. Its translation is CSVEGGQAGPDRYF.

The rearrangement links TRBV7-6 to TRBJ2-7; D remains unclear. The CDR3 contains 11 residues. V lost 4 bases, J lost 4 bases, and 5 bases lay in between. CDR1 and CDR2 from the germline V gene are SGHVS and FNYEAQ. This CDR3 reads CASSSQYEQYF. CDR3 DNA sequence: TGTGCCAGCAGCTCCCAGTACGAGCAGTACTTC.

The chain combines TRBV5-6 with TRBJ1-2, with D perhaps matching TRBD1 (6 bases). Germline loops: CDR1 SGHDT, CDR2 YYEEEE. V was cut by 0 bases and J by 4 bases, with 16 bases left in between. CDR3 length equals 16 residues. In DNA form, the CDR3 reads TGTGCCAGCAGCTTGGATTTGGGCACAGGGATCTATGGCTACACCTTC. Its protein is CASSLDLGTGIYGYTF.

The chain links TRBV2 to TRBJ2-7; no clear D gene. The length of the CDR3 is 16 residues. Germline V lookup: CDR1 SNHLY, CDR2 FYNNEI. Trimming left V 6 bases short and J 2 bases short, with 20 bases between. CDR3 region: CASREQSPQFTYEQYF. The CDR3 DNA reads TGTGCCAGCAGAGAGCAAAGCCCCCAATTCACCTACGAGCAGTACTTC.

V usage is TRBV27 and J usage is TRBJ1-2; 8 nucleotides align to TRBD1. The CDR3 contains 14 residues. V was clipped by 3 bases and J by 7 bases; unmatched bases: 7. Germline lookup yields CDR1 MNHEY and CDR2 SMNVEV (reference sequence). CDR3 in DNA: TGTGCCAGCAGTTTGACAGGGGCGTTCGGTGGCTACACCTTC. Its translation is CASSLTGAFGGYTF.

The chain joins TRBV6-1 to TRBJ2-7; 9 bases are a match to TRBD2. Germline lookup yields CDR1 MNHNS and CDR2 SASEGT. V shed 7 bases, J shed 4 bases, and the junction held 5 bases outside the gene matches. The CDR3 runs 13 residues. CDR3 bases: TGTGCCAGCAACACGGGACTAGCATACGAGCAGTACTTC. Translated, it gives CASNTGLAYEQYF.

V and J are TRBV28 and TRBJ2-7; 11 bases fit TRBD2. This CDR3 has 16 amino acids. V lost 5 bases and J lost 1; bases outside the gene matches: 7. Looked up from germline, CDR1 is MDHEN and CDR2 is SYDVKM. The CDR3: CASSRTGTSGSYEQYF. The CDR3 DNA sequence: TGTGCCAGCAGTCGCACCGGGACTAGCGGTTCCTACGAGCAGTACTTC.

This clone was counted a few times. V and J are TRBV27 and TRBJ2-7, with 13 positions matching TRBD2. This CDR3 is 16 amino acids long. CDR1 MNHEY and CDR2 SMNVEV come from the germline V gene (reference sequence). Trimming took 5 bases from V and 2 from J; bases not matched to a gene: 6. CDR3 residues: CASSPGLAGAPYEQYF. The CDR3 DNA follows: TGTGCCAGCAGTCCCGGACTAGCGGGAGCCCCCTACGAGCAGTACTTC.

This chain's CDR3 is CASSQEVGRLGYTF. The DNA for the CDR3 is TGCGCCAGCAGCCAAGAAGTAGGAAGACTTGGCTACACCTTC. The V call is TRBV4-1, the J call TRBJ1-2; D is undetermined. The V gene's germline CDR1 is MGHRA and CDR2 YSYEKL. The CDR3 is 14 residues long. Trimming cost V 0 bases and J 7 bases, with 12 bases left between them.

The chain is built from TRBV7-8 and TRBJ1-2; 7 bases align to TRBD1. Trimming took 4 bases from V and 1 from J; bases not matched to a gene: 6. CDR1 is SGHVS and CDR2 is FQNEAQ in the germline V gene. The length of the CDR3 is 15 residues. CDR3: CASSSRDSLNYGYTF. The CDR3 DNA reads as TGTGCCAGCAGCTCCCGGGACAGTCTTAACTATGGCTACACCTTC.

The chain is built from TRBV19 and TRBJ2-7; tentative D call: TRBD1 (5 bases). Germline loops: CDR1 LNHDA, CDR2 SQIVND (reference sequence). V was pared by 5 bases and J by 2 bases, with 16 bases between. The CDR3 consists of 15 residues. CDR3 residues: CASSPQGTGTYEQYF. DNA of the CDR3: TGTGCCAGTAGTCCCCAGGGCACCGGTACCTACGAGCAGTACTTC.

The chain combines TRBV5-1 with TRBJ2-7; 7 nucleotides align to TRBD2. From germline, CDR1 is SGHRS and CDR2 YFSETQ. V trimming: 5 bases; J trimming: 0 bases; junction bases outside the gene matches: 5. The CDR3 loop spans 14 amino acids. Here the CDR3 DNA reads TGCGCCAGCAGACCAGGACTAGTCTCCTACGAGCAGTACTTC. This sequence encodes CASRPGLVSYEQYF.

CDR3 nucleotide sequence: TGTGCCAGCAGCCAAGTCGGGAGGAGTGAGCAGTTCTTC. Translated: CASSQVGRSEQFF. The chain couples TRBV4-2 to TRBJ2-1; TRBD2 matches 7 bases. The germline CDR1 and CDR2 sequences are LGHNA and YNFKEQ. The CDR3 loop spans 13 amino acids. V lost 1 base, J lost 9 bases, and 3 bases stayed unmatched.

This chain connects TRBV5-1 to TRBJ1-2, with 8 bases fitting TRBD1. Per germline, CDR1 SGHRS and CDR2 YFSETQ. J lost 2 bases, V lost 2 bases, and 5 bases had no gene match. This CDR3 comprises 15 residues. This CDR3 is CASSFTGGNNYGYTF. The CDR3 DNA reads TGCGCCAGCAGCTTCACAGGGGGGAACAACTATGGCTACACCTTC.

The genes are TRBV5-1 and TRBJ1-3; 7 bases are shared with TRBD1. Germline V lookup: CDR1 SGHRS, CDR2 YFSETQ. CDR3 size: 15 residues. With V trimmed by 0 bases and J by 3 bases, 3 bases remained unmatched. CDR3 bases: TGCGCCAGCAGCTTGGCCGGGACAGATGGAAACACCATATATTTT. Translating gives CASSLAGTDGNTIYF.

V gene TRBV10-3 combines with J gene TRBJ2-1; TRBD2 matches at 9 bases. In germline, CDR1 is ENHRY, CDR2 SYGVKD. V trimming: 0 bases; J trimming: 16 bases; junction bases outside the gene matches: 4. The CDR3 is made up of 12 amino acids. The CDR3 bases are TGTGCCATCAGTGAGTCGGGACTAGCAGCTTTCTTC. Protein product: CAISESGLAAFF.

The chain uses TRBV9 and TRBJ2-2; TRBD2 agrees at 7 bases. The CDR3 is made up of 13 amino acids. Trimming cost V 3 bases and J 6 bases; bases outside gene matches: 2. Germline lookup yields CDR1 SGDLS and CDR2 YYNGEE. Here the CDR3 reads CASSEGGAGELFF. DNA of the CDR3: TGTGCCAGCAGCGAGGGAGGGGCCGGGGAGCTGTTTTTT.

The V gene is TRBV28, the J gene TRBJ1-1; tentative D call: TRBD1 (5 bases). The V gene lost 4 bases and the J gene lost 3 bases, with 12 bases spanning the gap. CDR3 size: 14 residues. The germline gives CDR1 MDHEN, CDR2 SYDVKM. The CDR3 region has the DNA TGTGCCAGCAGTTACTTCGGGGGGTACACTGAAGCTTTCTTT. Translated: CASSYFGGYTEAFF. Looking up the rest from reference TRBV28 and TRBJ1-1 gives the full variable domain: DVKVTQSSRYLVKRTGEKVFLECVQDMDHENMFWYRQDPGLGLRLIYFSYDVKMKEKGDIPEGYSVSREKKERFSLILESASTNQTSMYLCASSYFGGYTEAFFGQGTRLTVV.